The source of this T cell receptor (beta chain) is a study of T cell repertoires in cytomegalovirus infection. Study-wide findings and caveats: Public TCR beta family frequency separated CMV-and-HLA carriers, including in an independent cohort.

Per the germline V gene, CDR1 is SGHTA and CDR2 is FQGNSA. V lost 0 bases to trimming and J lost 10 bases, with 9 bases between them. The CDR3 has 13 residues. TCRdb processed the reads anew with MiXCR; each CDR3 protein has one entry. The sample lists 550,000 to 700,000 distinct CDR3 sequences, around two fifths occurring once. This clonotype was counted ten times or more. Its antigen is not known. The receptor was derived from a human donor in good health (CMV status not recorded). Some clones in this sample may be carry-over from other donors' samples. This chain uses TRBV7-2 with TRBJ1-4; tentatively, D is TRBD1 (5 bases). Sequences were derived from cultured PBMCs, sampled from culture after CMV antigen stimulation. CDR3 DNA: TGTGCCAGCAGCTTAGCCGGGGCGCGAAAACTGTTTTTT. Protein sequence: CASSLAGARKLFF.